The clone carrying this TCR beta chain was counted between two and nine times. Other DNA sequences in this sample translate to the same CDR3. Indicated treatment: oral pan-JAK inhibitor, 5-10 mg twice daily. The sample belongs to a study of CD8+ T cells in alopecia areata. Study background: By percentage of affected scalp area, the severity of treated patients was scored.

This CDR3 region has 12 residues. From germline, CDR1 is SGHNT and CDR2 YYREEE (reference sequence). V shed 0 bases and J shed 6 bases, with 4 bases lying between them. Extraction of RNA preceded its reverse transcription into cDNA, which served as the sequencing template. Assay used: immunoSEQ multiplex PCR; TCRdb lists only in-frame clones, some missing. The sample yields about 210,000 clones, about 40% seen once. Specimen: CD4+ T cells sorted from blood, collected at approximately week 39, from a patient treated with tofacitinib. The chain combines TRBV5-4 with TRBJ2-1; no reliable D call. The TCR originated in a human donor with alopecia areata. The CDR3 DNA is TGTGCCAGCAGCTTGGCCGGCAATGAGCAGTTCTTC. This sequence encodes CASSLAGNEQFF.